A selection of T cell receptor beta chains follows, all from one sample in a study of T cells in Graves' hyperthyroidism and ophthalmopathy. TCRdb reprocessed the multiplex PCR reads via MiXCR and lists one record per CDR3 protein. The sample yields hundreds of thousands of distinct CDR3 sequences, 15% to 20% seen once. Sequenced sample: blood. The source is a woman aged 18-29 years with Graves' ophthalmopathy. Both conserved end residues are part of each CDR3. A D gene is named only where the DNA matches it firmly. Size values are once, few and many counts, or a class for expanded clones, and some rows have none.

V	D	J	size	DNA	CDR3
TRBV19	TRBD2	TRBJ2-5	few	TGTGCCAGTAGTATTTTCGGGACTAGCGGGCGCCTCCGAGAGACCCAGTACTTC	CASSIFGTSGRLRETQYF
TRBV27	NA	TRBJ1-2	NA	TGTGCCAGCAGTTTTTCCTCTAACTATGGCTACACCTTC	CASSFSSNYGYTF
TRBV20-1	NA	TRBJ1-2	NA	TGCAGTGCTAGGGTAAAGGGCCTTAGAGACTATGGCTACACCTTC	CSARVKGLRDYGYTF
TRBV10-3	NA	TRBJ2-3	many	TGTGCCATCAGGGGGGGCACCGGCACAGATACGCAGTATTTT	CAIRGGTGTDTQYF
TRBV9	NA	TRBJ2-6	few	TGTGCCAGCAGCGTAGCCCCCTCCGGGTCTGGGGCCAACGTCCTGACTTTC	CASSVAPSGSGANVLTF
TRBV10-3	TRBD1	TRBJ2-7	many	TGTGCCATCAGTGTTGAAGGGACAGGGAACTACGAGCAGTACTTC	CAISVEGTGNYEQYF
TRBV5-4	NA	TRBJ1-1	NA	TGTGCCAGCAGCTTGCCGGACGGAGACGCTGAAGCTTTCTTT	CASSLPDGDAEAFF
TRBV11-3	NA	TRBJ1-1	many	TGTGCCAGCAGCTTAGTTCCAGGATCAAACACTGAAGCTTTCTTT	CASSLVPGSNTEAFF
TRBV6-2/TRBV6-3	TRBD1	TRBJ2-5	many	TGTGCCAGCAGTACCGGGACAGACGTCCTAGAGACCCAGTACTTC	CASSTGTDVLETQYF
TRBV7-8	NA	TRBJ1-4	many	TGTGCCAGCAGCTTAGCGAATGAAAAACTGTTTTTT	CASSLANEKLFF
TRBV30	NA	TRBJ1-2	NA	TGTGCCTGGAGTGTGTCTATTAACAATGGCTACACCTTC	CAWSVSINNGYTF
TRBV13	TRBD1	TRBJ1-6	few	TGTGCCAGCAGCGTGGGACAGAGTAATTCACCCCTCCACTTT	CASSVGQSNSPLHF
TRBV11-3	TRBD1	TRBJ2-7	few	TGTGCCAGCAGCCTGAACCGGGACAGGGTCGTCGAGCAGTACTTC	CASSLNRDRVVEQYF
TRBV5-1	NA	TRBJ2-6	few	TGCGCCAGCAGCTTCACGGGAGAGCTTAAGTCCTCTGGGGCCAACGTCCTGACTTTC	CASSFTGELKSSGANVLTF
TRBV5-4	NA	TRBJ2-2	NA	TGTGCCAGCAATCTGGGGGGTCGCGACACCGGGGAGCTGTTTTTT	CASNLGGRDTGELFF
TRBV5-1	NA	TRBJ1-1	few	TGCGCCAGCAGCTCAGACCGTTTGGGCCCGTTAACTGAAGCTTTCTTT	CASSSDRLGPLTEAFF
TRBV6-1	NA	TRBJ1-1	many	TGTGCCAGCCCCTTTGAATCGGGCCTCACTGAAGCTTTCTTT	CASPFESGLTEAFF
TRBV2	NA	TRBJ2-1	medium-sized	TGTGCCAGCAGTCACGGACGGTTCAATGAGCAGTTCTTC	CASSHGRFNEQFF
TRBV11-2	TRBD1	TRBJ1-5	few	TGTGCCAGCAGCTTAGAGGGACAGGGCCAATTTTATAGCAATCAGCCCCAGCATTTT	CASSLEGQGQFYSNQPQHF
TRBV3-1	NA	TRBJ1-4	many	TGTGCCAGCAGCCTGCGTCAGGGAAGGGATGAAAAACTGTTTTTT	CASSLRQGRDEKLFF
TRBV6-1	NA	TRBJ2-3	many	TGTGCCAGCAGACCTAGTCGGGCCTACACAGATACGCAGTATTTT	CASRPSRAYTDTQYF
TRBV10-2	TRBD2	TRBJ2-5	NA	TGCGCCAGCAGCATTAGCGGGGGGATTGAGACCCAGTACTTC	CASSISGGIETQYF
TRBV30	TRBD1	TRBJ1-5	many	TGTGCCTGGGACAGGGGGTCTTTCGAAAATCAGCCCCAGCATTTT	CAWDRGSFENQPQHF